Reported below is one T cell receptor beta chain. Its antigen is still unknown. Using immunoSEQ multiplex PCR, the repertoire was profiled, and TCRdb retains in-frame clones only, with some absent. Of around 70,000 clones in the sample, around 77% are singletons; the top ten hold approximately 2%. This sample is part of a study of vaccination effects on CD4 cells after COVID-19. Overall study context: Vaccination of participants consisted of two doses of either the BNT162b2 or mRNA-1273 vaccine. PBMC were cultured at roughly 2.2 million per well with roughly 9.7 IU/ml IL-2 and 10 ug/ml peptides.

Trimming left V 0 bases short and J 5 bases short, with 16 bases between. The CDR3 spans 16 residues. Per the germline V gene, CDR1 is SGHAT and CDR2 is FQDESV (reference sequence). Culturing for about ten days preceded CD4+ T cell isolation. The chain uses TRBV11-1 and TRBJ1-2; D ambiguous. The sequenced sample was CD4+ T cells from PBMCs cultured without peptide, obtained before COVID-19 vaccination. The sequence derives from a human donor who received a COVID-19 vaccine. In nucleotides, the CDR3 is TGTGCCAGCAGCTTAGCGGCAGCACCTCCTTGGTATGGCTACACCTTC. As protein: CASSLAAAPPWYGYTF.